Described below is a single TCR beta chain sequence and its context. Antigen: not known. Some clones are missing from TCRdb's copy, which holds only in-frame ones; the method was immunoSEQ multiplex PCR. The top ten hold approximately 5.1% of the sample, which has about 90,000 clones, around nine tenths seen once. This entry comes from a study of T cell responses to AZD1222 COVID-19 vaccine. The ends were cut back, 0 bases at V and 3 bases at J, with 7 bases in the middle. The length of the CDR3 is 13 residues. Germline values: CDR1 SGHRS, CDR2 YFSETQ. The study's findings and limits: Among the donors, most were white British and more were female, and clonal diversity was possibly underestimated.

V is TRBV5-1 and J is TRBJ2-7; D is unresolved. This receptor was taken from an adult who received the AZD1222 COVID-19 vaccine. The material sequenced was peripheral blood, taken 28 days after the second AZD1222 dose. The chain's CDR3 is CASSLDTDYEQYF. The CDR3 nucleotides read TGCGCCAGCAGCTTGGACACGGACTACGAGCAGTACTTC.